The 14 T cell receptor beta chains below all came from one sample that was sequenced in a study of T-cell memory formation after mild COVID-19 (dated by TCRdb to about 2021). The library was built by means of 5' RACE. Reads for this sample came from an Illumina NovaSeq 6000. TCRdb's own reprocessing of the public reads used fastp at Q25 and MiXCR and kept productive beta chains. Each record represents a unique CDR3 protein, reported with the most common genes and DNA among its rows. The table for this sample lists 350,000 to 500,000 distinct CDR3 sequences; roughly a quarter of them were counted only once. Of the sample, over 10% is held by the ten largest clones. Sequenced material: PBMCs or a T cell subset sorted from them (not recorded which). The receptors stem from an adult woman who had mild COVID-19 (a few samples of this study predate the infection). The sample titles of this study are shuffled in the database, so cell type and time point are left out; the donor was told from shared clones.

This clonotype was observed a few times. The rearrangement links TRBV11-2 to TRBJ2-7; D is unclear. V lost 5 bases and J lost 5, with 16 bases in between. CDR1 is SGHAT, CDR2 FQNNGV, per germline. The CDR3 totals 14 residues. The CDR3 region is CASSQHLGINEQYF. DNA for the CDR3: TGTGCCAGCAGCCAGCACCTGGGGATCAACGAGCAGTACTTC. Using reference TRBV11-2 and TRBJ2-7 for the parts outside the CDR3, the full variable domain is EAGVAQSPRYKIIEKRQSVAFWCNPISGHATLYWYQQILGQGPKLLIQFQNNGVVDDSQLPKDRFSAERLKGVDSTLKIQPAKLEDSAVYLCASSQHLGINEQYFGPGTRLTVT.

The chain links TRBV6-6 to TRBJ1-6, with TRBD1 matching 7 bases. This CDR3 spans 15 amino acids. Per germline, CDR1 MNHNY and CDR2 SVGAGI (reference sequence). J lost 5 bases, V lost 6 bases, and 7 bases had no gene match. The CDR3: CASSPRDRNNSPLHF. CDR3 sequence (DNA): TGTGCCAGCAGCCCACGGGACAGAAATAATTCACCCCTCCACTTT.

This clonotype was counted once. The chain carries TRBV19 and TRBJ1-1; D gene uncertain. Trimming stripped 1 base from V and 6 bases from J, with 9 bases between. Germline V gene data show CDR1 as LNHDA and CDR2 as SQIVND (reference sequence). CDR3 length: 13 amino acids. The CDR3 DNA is TGTGCCAGTAGTATAGCCGTTATAGCTGAAGCTTTCTTT. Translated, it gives CASSIAVIAEAFF.

CDR3 sequence: CASSPLDRGNSPLHF. CDR3 DNA: TGTGCCAGCAGTCCTCTAGACAGAGGAAATTCACCCCTCCACTTT. The chain is built from TRBV12-3 or TRBV12-4 and TRBJ1-6; tentatively, D is TRBD1 (5 bases). This CDR3 has 15 residues. The germline V and J ends were trimmed by 5 bases and 7 bases, with 15 bases remaining between them.

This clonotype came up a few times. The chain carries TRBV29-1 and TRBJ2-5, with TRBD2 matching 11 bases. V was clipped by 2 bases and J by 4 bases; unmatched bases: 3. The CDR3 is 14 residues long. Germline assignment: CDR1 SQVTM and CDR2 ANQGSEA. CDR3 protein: CSVELAGGRETQYF. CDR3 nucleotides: TGCAGCGTTGAACTAGCGGGGGGCCGAGAGACCCAGTACTTC.

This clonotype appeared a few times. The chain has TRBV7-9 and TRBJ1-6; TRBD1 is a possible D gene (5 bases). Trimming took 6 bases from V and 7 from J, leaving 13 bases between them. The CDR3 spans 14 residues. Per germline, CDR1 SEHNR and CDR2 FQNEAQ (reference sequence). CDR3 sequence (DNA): TGTGCCAGCAGTGACGACAGCCCAAATTCACCCCTCCACTTT. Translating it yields CASSDDSPNSPLHF.

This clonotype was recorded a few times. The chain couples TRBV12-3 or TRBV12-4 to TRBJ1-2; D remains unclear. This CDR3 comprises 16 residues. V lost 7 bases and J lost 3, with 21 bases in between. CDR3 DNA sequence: TGTGCCAGCAAGCTTGGACCGCTGAGACCTGACTATGGCTACACCTTC. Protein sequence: CASKLGPLRPDYGYTF.

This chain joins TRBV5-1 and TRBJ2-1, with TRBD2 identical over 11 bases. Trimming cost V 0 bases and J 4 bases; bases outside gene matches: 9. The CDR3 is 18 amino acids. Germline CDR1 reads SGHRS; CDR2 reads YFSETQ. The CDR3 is CASSLAPSGRQSYNEQFF. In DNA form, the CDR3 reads TGCGCCAGCAGCTTGGCGCCTAGCGGGAGGCAGTCTTACAATGAGCAGTTCTTC.

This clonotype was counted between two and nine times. CDR3 DNA sequence: TGTGCCAGCAGTTTCTTACAGGGAGGCACTGAAGCTTTCTTT. Amino acids: CASSFLQGGTEAFF. This chain connects TRBV27 to TRBJ1-1; a possible D gene is TRBD1 (6 bases). Germline V gives CDR1 MNHEY, CDR2 SMNVEV (reference sequence). Trimming removed 3 bases at V and 4 bases at J, with 12 bases between. The CDR3 sequence is 14 residues long.

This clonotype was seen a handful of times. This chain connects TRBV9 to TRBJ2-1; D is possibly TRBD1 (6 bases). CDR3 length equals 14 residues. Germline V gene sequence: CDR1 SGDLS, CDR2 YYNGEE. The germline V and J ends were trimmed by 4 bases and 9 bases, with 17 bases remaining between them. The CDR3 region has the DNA TGTGCCAGCAGCCTTTCAGGGGCAGGGTCTGAGCAGTTCTTC. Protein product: CASSLSGAGSEQFF.

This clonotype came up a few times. In nucleotides, the CDR3 is TGTGCCAGCAGCCCGGGACAGGGCGTCTATGGCTACACCTTC. It codes for CASSPGQGVYGYTF. The J gene is TRBJ1-2, the V gene TRBV3-1; 9 bases are shared with TRBD1. The CDR3 consists of 14 residues. With 4 bases clipped from V and 4 bases from J, the junction kept 4 bases outside the gene matches. Germline lookup yields CDR1 LGHDT and CDR2 YNNKEL (reference sequence).

The CDR3 region has the DNA TGTGCCACCAGCAGAAGGGCGGGCCTGAATGGCTACACCTTC. Protein: CATSRRAGLNGYTF. The chain couples TRBV15 to TRBJ1-2; D not resolved. The CDR3 totals 14 residues. Germline V gives CDR1 LNHNV, CDR2 YYDKDF (reference sequence). V lost 2 bases and J 6 bases, leaving 13 bases between the germline ends.

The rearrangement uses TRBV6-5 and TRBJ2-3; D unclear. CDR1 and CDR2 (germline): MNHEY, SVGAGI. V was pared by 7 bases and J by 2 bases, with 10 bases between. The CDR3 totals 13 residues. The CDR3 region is CASNHPTTDTQYF. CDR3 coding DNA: TGTGCCAGCAACCACCCCACCACAGATACGCAGTATTTT.

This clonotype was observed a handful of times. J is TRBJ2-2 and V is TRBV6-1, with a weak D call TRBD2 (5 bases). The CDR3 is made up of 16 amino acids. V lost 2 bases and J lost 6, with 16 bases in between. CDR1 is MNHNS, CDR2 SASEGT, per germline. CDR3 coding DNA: TGTGCCAGCAGTGAACCTGGACTTGGTTTAGCCGGGGAGCTGTTTTTT. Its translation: CASSEPGLGLAGELFF.